This TCR beta chain was sequenced for a study of CD8+ T cells in alopecia areata. Regarding treatment: oral pan-JAK inhibitor, 5-10 mg twice daily. Sequencing used cDNA as its template, made by extracting RNA and reverse transcribing it. Some clones are missing from TCRdb's copy, which holds only in-frame ones; the method was immunoSEQ multiplex PCR. The profile shows more than 150,000 clones, approximately 60% of them singletons. This CDR3 is built from 14 residues. Germline CDR1 and CDR2: SQVTM and ANQGSEA. With V trimmed by 3 bases and J by 2 bases, 5 bases remained unmatched. Source: CD4+ T cells sorted from blood, taken at week 4, from a patient treated with tofacitinib. This TCR came from a human donor with alopecia areata. The rearrangement joins TRBV29-1 to TRBJ2-3; the match to TRBD2 covers 7 bases. The CDR3 reads CSVDGGGNTDTQYF. CDR3 coding DNA: TGCAGCGTTGATGGCGGGGGAAACACAGATACGCAGTATTTT.